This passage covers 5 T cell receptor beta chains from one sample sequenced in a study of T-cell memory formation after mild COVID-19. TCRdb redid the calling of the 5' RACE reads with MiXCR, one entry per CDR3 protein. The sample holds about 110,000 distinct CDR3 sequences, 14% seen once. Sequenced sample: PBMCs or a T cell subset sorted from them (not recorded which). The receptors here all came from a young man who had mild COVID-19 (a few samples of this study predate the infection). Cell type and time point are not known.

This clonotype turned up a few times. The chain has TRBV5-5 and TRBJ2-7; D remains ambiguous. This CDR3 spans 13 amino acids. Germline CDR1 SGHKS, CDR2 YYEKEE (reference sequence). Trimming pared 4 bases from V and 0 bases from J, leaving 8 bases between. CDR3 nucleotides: TGTGCCAGCAGCCCGACAATCTCCTACGAGCAGTACTTC. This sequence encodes CASSPTISYEQYF.

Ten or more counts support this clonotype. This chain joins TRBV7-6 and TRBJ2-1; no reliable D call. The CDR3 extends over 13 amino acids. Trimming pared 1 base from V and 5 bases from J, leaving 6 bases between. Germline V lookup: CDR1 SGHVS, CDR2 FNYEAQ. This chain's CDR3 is CASSLEVDNEQFF. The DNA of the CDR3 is TGTGCCAGCAGCTTAGAAGTGGACAATGAGCAGTTCTTC.

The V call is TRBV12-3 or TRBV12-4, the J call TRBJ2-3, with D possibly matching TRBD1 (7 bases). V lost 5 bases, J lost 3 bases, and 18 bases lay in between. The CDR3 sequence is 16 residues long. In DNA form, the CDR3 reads TGTGCCAGCAGTCCAATCGGAGGGGGCAGAACAGATACGCAGTATTTT. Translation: CASSPIGGGRTDTQYF.

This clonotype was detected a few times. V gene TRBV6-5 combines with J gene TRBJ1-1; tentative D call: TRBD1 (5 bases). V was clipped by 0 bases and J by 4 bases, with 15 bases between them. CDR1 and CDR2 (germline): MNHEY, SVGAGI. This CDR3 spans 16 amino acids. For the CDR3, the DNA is TGTGCCAGCAGTTACTCCCCTGCAGGGCTTACCACTGAAGCTTTCTTT. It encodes CASSYSPAGLTTEAFF.

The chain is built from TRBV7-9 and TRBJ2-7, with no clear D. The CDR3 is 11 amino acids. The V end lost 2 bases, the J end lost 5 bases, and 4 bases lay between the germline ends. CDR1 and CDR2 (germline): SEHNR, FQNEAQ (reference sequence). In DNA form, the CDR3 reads TGTGCCAGCAGCTTATCGGACGAGCAGTACGTC. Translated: CASSLSDEQYV.